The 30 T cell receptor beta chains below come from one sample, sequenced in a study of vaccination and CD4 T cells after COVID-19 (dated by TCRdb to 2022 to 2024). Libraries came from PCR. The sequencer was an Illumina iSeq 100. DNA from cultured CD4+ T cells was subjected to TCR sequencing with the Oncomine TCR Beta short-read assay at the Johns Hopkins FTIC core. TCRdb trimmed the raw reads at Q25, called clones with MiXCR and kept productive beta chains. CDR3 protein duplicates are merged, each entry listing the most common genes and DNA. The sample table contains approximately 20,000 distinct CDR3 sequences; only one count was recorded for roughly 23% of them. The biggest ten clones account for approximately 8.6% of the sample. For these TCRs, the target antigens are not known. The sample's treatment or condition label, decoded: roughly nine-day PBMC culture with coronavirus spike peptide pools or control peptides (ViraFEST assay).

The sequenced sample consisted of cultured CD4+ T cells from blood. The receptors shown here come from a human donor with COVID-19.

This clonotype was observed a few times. The CDR3 region has the DNA TGTGCCAGCAGCCCGCACACCACAGATACGCAGTATTTT. It yields the protein CASSPHTTDTQYF. The chain uses TRBV5-4 and TRBJ2-3, with D uncertain. Trimming stripped 4 bases from V and 2 bases from J, with 8 bases between. The germline gives CDR1 SGHNT, CDR2 YYREEE (reference sequence). The CDR3 extends over 13 amino acids.

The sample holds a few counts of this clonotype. Here the CDR3 DNA reads TGTGCCAGCAGCATACTAGCGGGGGAGGACGCAGATACGCAGTATTTT. Its protein is CASSILAGEDADTQYF. V and J are TRBV7-9 and TRBJ2-3; 11 bases match TRBD2. V gave up 5 bases and J gave up 4 bases; unmatched junction bases: 8. The CDR3 is 16 amino acids. Germline CDR1 reads SEHNR; CDR2 reads FQNEAQ (reference sequence).

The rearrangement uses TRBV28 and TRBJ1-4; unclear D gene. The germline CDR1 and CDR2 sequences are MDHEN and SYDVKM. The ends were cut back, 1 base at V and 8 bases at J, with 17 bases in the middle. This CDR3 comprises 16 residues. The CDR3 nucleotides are TGTGCCAGCAGTTTATTAAGCGACACTACGGGCGAAAAACTGTTTTTT. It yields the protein CASSLLSDTTGEKLFF.

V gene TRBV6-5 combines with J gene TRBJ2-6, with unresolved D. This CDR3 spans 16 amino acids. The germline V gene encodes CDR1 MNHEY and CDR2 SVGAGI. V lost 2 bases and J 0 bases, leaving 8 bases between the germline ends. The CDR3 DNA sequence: TGTGCCAGCAGTTACGTGGGTTCCTCTGGGGCCAACGTCCTGACTTTC. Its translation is CASSYVGSSGANVLTF.

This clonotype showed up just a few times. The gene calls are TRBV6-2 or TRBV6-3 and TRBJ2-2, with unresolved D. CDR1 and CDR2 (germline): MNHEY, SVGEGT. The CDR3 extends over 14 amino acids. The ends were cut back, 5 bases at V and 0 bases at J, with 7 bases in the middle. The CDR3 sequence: CASSGPPNTGELFF. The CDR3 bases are TGTGCCAGCAGTGGCCCGCCGAACACCGGGGAGCTGTTTTTT.

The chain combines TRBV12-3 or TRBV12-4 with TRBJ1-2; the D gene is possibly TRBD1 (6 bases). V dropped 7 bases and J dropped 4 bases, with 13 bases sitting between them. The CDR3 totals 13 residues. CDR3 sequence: CASTRQEFYGYTF. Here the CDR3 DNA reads TGTGCCAGCACCCGACAGGAATTCTATGGCTACACCTTC.

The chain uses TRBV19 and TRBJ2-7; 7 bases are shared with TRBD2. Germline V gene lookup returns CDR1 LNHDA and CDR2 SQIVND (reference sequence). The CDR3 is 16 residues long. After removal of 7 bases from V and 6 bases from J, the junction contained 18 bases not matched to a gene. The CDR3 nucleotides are TGTGCCAGTACCCCAACGTTGGGGGGGTCCCGAGGCGAGCAGTACTTC. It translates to CASTPTLGGSRGEQYF. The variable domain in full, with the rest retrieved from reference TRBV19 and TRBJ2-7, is DGGITQSPKYLFRKEGQNVTLSCEQNLNHDAMYWYRQDPGQGLRLIYYSQIVNDFQKGDIAEGYSVSREKKESFPLTVTSAQKNPTAFYLCASTPTLGGSRGEQYFGPGTRLTVT.

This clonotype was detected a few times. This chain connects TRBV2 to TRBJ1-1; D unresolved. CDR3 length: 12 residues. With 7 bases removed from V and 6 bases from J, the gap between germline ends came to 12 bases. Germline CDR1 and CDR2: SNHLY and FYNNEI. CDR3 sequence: CASTRAGAEAFF. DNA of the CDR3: TGTGCCAGCACGAGGGCCGGGGCTGAAGCTTTCTTT. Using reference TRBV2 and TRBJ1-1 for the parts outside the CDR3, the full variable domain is EPEVTQTPSHQVTQMGQEVILRCVPISNHLYFYWYRQILGQKVEFLVSFYNNEISEKSEIFDDQFSVERPDGSNFTLKIRSTKLEDSAMYFCASTRAGAEAFFGQGTRLTVV.

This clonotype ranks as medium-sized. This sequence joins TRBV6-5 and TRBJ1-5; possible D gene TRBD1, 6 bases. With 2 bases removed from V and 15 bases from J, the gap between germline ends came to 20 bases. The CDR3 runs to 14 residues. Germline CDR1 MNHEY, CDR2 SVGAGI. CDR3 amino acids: CASSYGGPLHPRHF. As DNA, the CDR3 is TGTGCCAGCAGTTACGGGGGGCCCCTACATCCACGGCATTTT.

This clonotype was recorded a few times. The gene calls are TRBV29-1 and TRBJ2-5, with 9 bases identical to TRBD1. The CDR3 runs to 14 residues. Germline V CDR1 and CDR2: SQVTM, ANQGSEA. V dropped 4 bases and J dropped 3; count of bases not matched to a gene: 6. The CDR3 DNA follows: TGCAGCGTTGGGGTGGGGACAGGGAAAGAGACCCAGTACTTC. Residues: CSVGVGTGKETQYF.

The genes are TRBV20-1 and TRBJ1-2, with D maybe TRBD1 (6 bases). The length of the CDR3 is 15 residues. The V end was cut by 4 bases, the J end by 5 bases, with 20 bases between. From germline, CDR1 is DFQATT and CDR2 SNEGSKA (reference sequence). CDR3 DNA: TGCAGTGCTAACTCCCCCGGGGGCATTGTGTATGGCTACACCTTC. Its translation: CSANSPGGIVYGYTF.

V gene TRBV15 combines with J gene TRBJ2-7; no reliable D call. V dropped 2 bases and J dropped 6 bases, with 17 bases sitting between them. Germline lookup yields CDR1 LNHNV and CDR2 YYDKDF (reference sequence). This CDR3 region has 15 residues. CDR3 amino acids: CATSRSDTFLGEQYF. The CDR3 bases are TGTGCCACCAGCAGATCCGACACGTTCCTAGGCGAGCAGTACTTC. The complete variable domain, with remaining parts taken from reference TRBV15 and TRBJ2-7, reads DAMVIQNPRYQVTQFGKPVTLSCSQTLNHNVMYWYQQKSSQAPKLLFHYYDKDFNNEADTPDNFQSRRPNTSFCFLDIRSPGLGDTAMYLCATSRSDTFLGEQYFGPGTRLTVT.

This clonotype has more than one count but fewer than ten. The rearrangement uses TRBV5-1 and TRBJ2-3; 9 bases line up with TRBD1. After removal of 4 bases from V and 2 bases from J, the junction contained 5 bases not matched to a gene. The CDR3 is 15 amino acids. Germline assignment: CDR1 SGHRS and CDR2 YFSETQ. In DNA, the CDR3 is TGCGCCAGCAGCCCGGGACAGGGTATCACAGATACGCAGTATTTT. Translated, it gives CASSPGQGITDTQYF.

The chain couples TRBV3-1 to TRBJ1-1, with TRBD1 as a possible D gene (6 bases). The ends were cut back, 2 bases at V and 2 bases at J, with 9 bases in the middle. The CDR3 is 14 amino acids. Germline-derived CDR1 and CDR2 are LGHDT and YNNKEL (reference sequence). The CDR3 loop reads CASSQLQGNTEAFF. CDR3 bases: TGTGCCAGCAGCCAACTACAGGGTAACACTGAAGCTTTCTTT.

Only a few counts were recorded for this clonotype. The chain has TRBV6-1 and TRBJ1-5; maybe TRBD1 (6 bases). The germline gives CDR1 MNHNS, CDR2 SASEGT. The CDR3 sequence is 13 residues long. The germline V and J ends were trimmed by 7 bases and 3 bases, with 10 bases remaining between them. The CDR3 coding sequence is TGTGCCAGCAAATACAGGGACAATCAGCCCCAGCATTTT. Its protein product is CASKYRDNQPQHF.

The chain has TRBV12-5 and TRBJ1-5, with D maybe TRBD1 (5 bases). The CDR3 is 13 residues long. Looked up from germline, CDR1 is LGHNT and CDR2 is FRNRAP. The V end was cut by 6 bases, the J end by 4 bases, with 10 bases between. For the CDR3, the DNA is TGTGCTAGTGGGGTAGGGGTAAATCAGCCCCAGCATTTT. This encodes CASGVGVNQPQHF.

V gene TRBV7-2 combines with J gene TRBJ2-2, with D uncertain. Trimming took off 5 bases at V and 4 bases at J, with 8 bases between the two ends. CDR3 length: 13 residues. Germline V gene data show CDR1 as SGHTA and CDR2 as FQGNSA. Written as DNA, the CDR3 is TGTGCCAGCAGCCTGCGTCTCACCGGGGAGCTGTTTTTT. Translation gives CASSLRLTGELFF.

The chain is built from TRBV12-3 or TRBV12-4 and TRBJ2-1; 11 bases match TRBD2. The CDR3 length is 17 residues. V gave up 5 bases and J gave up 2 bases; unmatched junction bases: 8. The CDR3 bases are TGTGCCAGCAGTCGCCGCTTAGCGGGGGGGCCCTACAATGAGCAGTTCTTC. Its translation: CASSRRLAGGPYNEQFF.

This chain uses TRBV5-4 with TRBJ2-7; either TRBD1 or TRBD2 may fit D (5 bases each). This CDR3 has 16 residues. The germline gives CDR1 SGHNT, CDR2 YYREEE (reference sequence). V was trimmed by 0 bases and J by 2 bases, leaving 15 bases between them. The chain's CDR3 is CASSLASAGDPYEQYF. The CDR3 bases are TGTGCCAGCAGCTTGGCCTCAGCCGGGGACCCCTACGAGCAGTACTTC.

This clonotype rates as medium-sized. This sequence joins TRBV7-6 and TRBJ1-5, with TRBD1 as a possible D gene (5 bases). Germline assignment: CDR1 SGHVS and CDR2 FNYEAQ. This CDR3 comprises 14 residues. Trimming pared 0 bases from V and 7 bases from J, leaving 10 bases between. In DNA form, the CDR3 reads TGTGCCAGCAGCTTAGCAGGGCCAGGGCAGCCCCAGCATTTT. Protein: CASSLAGPGQPQHF. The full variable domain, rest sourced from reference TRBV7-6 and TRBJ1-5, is GAGVSQSPRYKVTKRGQDVALRCDPISGHVSLYWYRQALGQGPEFLTYFNYEAQQDKSGLPNDRFSAERPEGSISTLTIQRTEQRDSAMYRCASSLAGPGQPQHFGDGTRLSIL.

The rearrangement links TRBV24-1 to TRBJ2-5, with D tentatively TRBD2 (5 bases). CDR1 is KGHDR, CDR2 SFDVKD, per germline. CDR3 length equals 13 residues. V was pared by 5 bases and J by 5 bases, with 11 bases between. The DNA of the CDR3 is TGTGCCACCAGTGCCGAAGCGGTGGAGACCCAGTACTTC. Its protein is CATSAEAVETQYF.

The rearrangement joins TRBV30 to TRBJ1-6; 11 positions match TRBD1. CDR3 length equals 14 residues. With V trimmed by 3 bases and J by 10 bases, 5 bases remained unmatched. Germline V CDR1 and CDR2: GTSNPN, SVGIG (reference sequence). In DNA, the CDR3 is TGTGCCTGGAGCGTGGGACAGGGGGTGTCACCCCTCCACTTT. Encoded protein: CAWSVGQGVSPLHF.

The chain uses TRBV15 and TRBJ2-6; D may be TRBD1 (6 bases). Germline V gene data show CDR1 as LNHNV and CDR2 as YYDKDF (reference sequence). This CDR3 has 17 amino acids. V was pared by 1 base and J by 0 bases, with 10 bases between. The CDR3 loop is CATSRVGTRSGANVLTF. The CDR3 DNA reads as TGTGCCACCAGCAGAGTTGGGACACGCTCTGGGGCCAACGTCCTGACTTTC.

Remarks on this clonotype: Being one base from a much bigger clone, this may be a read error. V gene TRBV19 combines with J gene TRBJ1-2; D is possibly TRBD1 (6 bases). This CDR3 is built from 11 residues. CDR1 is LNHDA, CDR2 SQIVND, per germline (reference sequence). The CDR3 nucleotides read TGTGCCAGTAGTGGGCGGGGGGGCTACGCCTTC. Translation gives CASSGRGGYAF.

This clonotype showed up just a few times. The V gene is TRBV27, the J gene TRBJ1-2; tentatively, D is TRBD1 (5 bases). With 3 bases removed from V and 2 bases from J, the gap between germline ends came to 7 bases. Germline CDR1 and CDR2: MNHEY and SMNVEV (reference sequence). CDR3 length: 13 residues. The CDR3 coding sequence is TGTGCCAGCAGTTTTCGACAGAACTATGGCTACACCTTC. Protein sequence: CASSFRQNYGYTF.

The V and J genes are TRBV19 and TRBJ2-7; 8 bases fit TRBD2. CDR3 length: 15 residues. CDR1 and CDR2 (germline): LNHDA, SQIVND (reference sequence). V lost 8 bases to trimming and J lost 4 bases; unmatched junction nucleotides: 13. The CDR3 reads CASRSGGTNGYEQYF. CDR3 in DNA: TGTGCCAGTCGCTCGGGGGGGACAAACGGATACGAGCAGTACTTC.

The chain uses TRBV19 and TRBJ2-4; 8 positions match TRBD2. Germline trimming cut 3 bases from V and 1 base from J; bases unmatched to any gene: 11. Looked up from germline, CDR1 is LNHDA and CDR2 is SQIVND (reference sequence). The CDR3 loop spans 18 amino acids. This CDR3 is CASSIFSDTGGAKNIQYF. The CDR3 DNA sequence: TGTGCCAGTAGTATCTTCTCGGACACGGGAGGGGCCAAAAACATTCAGTACTTC. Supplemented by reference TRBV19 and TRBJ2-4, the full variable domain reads DGGITQSPKYLFRKEGQNVTLSCEQNLNHDAMYWYRQDPGQGLRLIYYSQIVNDFQKGDIAEGYSVSREKKESFPLTVTSAQKNPTAFYLCASSIFSDTGGAKNIQYFGAGTRLSVL.

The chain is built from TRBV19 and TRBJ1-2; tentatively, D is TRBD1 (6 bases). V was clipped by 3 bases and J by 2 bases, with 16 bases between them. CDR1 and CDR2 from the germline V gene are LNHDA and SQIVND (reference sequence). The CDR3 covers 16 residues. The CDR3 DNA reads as TGTGCCAGTAGTATGCGCAGGGGAGACTCCAACTATGGCTACACCTTC. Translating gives CASSMRRGDSNYGYTF. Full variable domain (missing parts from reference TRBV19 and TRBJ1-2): DGGITQSPKYLFRKEGQNVTLSCEQNLNHDAMYWYRQDPGQGLRLIYYSQIVNDFQKGDIAEGYSVSREKKESFPLTVTSAQKNPTAFYLCASSMRRGDSNYGYTFGSGTRLTVV.

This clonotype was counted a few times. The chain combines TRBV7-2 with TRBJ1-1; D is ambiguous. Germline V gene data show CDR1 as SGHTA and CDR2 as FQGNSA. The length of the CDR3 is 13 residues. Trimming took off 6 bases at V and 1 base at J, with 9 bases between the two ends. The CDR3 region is CASRRPTNTEAFF. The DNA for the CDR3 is TGTGCCAGCAGGAGACCGACGAACACTGAAGCTTTCTTT.

The CDR3 loop reads CASMGTAQNTEAFF. As DNA, the CDR3 is TGTGCCAGCATGGGGACAGCACAGAACACTGAAGCTTTCTTT. J is TRBJ1-1 and V is TRBV28, with 7 bases matching TRBD1. CDR1 and CDR2 from the germline V gene are MDHEN and SYDVKM. V shed 7 bases, J shed 1 base, and the junction held 6 bases outside the gene matches. The CDR3 consists of 14 residues.